What follows are 13 T cell receptor beta chains derived from one specimen sequenced in a study of early T cells in non-severe SARS-CoV-2 infection. TCRdb independently ran MiXCR on the 5' RACE reads; one entry per CDR3 protein. Of 45,000 to 55,000 distinct CDR3 sequences listed, approximately 6% are singletons. Sequenced input: whole blood. These receptors were obtained from an adult who was a healthcare worker with PCR-confirmed SARS-CoV-2 infection or an uninfected control (not recorded which).

This clonotype occurred many times. The rearrangement joins TRBV25-1 to TRBJ2-7; 10 bases map to TRBD1. CDR1 is MGHDK, CDR2 SYGVNS, per germline. There are 15 residues in the CDR3. V dropped 8 bases and J dropped 3; count of bases not matched to a gene: 10. The CDR3 coding sequence is TGTGCCAGCGGGCGGGACAGGGGCAATTTCTACGAGCAGTACTTC. Its protein is CASGRDRGNFYEQYF.

This clonotype was seen a few times. The chain employs TRBV20-1 and TRBJ2-3; TRBD1 is a possible D gene (5 bases). The CDR3 runs to 15 residues. V lost 3 bases and J 2 bases, leaving 15 bases between the germline ends. In germline, CDR1 is DFQATT, CDR2 SNEGSKA (reference sequence). This chain's CDR3 is CSASWTSRATDTQYF. CDR3 DNA sequence: TGCAGTGCTAGTTGGACCTCCAGGGCCACAGATACGCAGTATTTT.

The table lists this clonotype with a few counts. The rearrangement links TRBV30 to TRBJ2-7, with TRBD1 as a possible D gene (7 bases). The V and J ends lost 4 bases and 7 bases respectively, with 20 bases between them. Germline V CDR1 and CDR2: GTSNPN, SVGIG (reference sequence). This CDR3 contains 14 residues. This CDR3 reads CAWTQGGLPSEQYF. The CDR3 DNA reads TGTGCCTGGACCCAGGGGGGCCTCCCGTCGGAGCAGTACTTC.

This clonotype was detected ten times or more. The CDR3 is CASSLARAVGTEAFF. In DNA, the CDR3 is TGTGCCAGCTCACTGGCTCGGGCCGTGGGCACTGAAGCTTTCTTT. The chain uses TRBV18 and TRBJ1-1, with unresolved D. V dropped 4 bases and J dropped 4 bases, with 16 bases sitting between them. The CDR3 has 15 amino acids. CDR1 and CDR2 (germline): KGHSH, LQKENI.

Ten or more counts support this clonotype. The chain combines TRBV7-2 with TRBJ1-2, with 7 bases matching TRBD1. Germline loops: CDR1 SGHTA, CDR2 FQGNSA. This CDR3 has 16 residues. V trimming: 5 bases; J trimming: 2 bases; junction bases outside the gene matches: 11. The CDR3: CASSPGGQNANYGYTF. The CDR3 DNA follows: TGTGCCAGCAGCCCAGGGGGACAGAACGCCAACTATGGCTACACCTTC.

This clonotype was counted ten times or more. This chain connects TRBV20-1 to TRBJ2-7; 9 bases are a match to TRBD1. CDR1 is DFQATT and CDR2 is SNEGSKA in the germline V gene (reference sequence). This CDR3 has 14 residues. The trim removed 1 base at V and 3 bases at J, leaving 4 bases unmatched. CDR3 in amino acids: CSARVRTGVYEQYF. The CDR3 DNA sequence: TGCAGTGCTAGAGTCAGGACAGGGGTCTACGAGCAGTACTTC.

A few counts support this clonotype. The rearrangement links TRBV20-1 to TRBJ1-4, with D unclear. The V end lost 6 bases, the J end lost 3 bases, and 8 bases lay between the germline ends. Germline V gives CDR1 DFQATT, CDR2 SNEGSKA (reference sequence). The CDR3 consists of 12 residues. DNA of the CDR3: TGCAGTGCCCGACGGTCTAATGAAAAACTGTTTTTT. Its translation is CSARRSNEKLFF.

This chain connects TRBV15 to TRBJ2-5; TRBD1 matches 8 bases. V lost 0 bases, J lost 9 bases, and 12 bases stayed unmatched. The germline V gene has CDR1 LNHNV and CDR2 YYDKDF (reference sequence). This CDR3 contains 16 residues. CDR3 region: CATSRDRDRLDVAQYF. The CDR3 coding sequence is TGTGCCACCAGCAGAGATCGGGACAGGTTGGATGTGGCCCAGTACTTC.

This clonotype occurred many times. The chain recombines TRBV6-6 with TRBJ2-3; either TRBD1 or TRBD2 may supply D (5 bases each). Trimming removed 7 bases from V and 2 bases from J, with 10 bases in between. The CDR3 has 13 residues. Germline values: CDR1 MNHNY, CDR2 SVGAGI (reference sequence). CDR3 DNA sequence: TGTGCCAGCATTGGGACCTACACAGATACGCAGTATTTT. It encodes CASIGTYTDTQYF.

In its sample, this clonotype was seen a few times. The chain is built from TRBV7-2 and TRBJ1-2, with 11 bases that match TRBD1. The CDR3 loop spans 17 amino acids. Germline V CDR1 and CDR2: SGHTA, FQGNSA. Germline trimming cut 10 bases from V and 4 bases from J; bases unmatched to any gene: 17. CDR3 bases: TGTGCCAACGAATCACCGGGGACAGGGGGATGGTCCTATGGCTACACCTTC. It is translated as CANESPGTGGWSYGYTF.

This clonotype showed up just a few times. The V gene is TRBV7-2, the J gene TRBJ1-1, with D perhaps TRBD1 (5 bases). V was cut by 2 bases and J by 2 bases, with 21 bases left in between. Per germline, CDR1 SGHTA and CDR2 FQGNSA. This CDR3 spans 18 amino acids. The CDR3 sequence: CASSLNTPATGRNTEAFF. DNA for the CDR3: TGTGCCAGCAGCTTAAACACCCCCGCAACAGGTCGTAACACTGAAGCTTTCTTT.

This clonotype was seen more than once but under ten times. The rearrangement links TRBV20-1 to TRBJ1-6; D uncertain. CDR1 and CDR2 (germline): DFQATT, SNEGSKA (reference sequence). This CDR3 has 17 amino acids. Trimming stripped 0 bases from V and 0 bases from J, with 12 bases between. The CDR3 nucleotides read TGCAGTGCTAGAGATATTGCAGCCAGCTCCTATAATTCACCCCTCCACTTT. Translation gives CSARDIAASSYNSPLHF.

The chain has TRBV20-1 and TRBJ2-1; 7 bases agree with TRBD2. The CDR3 loop spans 14 amino acids. The V segment lost 2 bases and the J segment 6 bases; nucleotides outside the gene matches: 7. Germline CDR1 is DFQATT and CDR2 is SNEGSKA (reference sequence). CDR3 in DNA: TGCAGTGCTAGAAGGTCGGGACTAACCAATGAGCAGTTCTTC. Translation gives CSARRSGLTNEQFF.